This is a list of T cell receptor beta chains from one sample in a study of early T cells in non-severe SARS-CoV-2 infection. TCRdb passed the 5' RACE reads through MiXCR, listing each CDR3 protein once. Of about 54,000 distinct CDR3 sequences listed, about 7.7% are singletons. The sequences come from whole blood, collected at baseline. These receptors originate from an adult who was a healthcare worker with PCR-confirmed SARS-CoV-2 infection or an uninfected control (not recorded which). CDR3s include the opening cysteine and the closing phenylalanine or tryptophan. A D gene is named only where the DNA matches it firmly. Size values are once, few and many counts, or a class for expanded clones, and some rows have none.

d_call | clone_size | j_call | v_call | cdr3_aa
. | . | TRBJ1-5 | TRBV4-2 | CASSQEMGNQPQHF
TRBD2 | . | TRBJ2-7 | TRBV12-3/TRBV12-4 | CASSKSGISEQYF
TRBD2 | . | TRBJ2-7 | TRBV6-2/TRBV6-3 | CASSSGIGLAGVILSLGQYF
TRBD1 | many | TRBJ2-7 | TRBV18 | CASSPGTGGFHEQYF
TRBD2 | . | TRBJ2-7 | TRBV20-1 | CSARPLAGVSYEQYF
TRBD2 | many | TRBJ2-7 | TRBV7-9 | CASSRPGREDEQYF
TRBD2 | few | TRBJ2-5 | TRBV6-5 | CASSIAGGLGETQYF
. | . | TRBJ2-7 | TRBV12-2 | CASRLRASLIYEQYF
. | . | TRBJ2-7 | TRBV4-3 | CASSQGSGPAYEQYF
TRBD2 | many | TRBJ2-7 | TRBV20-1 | CSARVGTSATYEQYF
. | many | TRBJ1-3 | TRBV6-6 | CASSYPSRSGNTIYF
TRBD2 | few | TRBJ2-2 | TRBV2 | CASRTSPNTGELFF
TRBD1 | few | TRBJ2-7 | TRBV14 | CASSLTTGAHEQYF
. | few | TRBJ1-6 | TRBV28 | CASSPPWGRKNSPLHF
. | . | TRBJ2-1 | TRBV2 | CANHRVSYNEQFF
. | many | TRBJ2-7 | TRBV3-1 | CASSLGREQYF
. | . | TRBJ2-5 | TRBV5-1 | CASSPNPGSGETQYF
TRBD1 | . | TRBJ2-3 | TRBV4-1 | CASSHGLQGGTDTQYF
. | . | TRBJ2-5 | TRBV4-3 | CASSRSRGVGETQYF
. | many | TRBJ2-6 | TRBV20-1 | CSAREGTLTGANVLTF
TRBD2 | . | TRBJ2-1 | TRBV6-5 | CASSFTSGSGNEQFF
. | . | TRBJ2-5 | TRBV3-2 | CASSRTQGRLETQYF
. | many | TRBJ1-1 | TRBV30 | CAWVLNTEAFF
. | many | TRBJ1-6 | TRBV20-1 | CSAPEDQGSYNSPLHF
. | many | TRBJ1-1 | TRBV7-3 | CASSLNRMNTEAFF
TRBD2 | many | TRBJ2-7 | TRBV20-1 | CSARLPPGLAGGPYEQYF
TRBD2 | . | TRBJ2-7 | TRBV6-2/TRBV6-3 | CASISSGYSYEQYF
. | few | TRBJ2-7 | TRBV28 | CASSFASSYEQYF
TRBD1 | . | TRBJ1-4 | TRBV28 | CASSIYGTGGNEKLFF
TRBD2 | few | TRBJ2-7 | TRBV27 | CASSSLPSGSLGEQYF
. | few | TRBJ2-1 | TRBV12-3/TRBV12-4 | CASSSADLF
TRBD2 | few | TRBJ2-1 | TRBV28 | CASSLSGGNEQFF
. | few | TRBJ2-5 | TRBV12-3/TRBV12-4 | CANSKGSGGGETQYF
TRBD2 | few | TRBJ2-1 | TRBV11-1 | CASSLATSGNEQFF
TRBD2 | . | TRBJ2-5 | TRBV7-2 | CASSPASSGKETQYF
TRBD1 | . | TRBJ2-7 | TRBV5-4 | CASSSPGTGPAEQYF
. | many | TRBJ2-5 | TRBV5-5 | CASSLNNMRQGGTQYF
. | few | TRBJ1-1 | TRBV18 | CASSDGRTEAFF
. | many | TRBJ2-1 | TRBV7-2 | CASSLAPGRDEQFF
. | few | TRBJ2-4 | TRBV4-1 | CASSQVSLAKNIQYF
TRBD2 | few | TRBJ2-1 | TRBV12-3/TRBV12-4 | CASSLVLAGGFYNEQFF
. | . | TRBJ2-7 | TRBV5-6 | CASSWGTGSYEQYF
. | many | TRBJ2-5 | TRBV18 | CASLPGHQETQYF
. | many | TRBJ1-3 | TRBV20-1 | CSATRDARNTIYF
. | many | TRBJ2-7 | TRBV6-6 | CASSPIAGTSYEQYF
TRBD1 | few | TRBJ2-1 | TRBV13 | CASSSRQGFSYNEQFF